Sequencing of this T cell receptor beta chain was carried out in a study of CD8 T cells in Susac syndrome. General study points: The CD4+ T cell repertoires in Susac syndrome did not show any clonal expansion.

Both CD4+ and CD8+ T cells were negatively isolated, and TEMRA cells underwent FACS enrichment. After extraction with the RNeasy kit, about 0.45 to 1 ug of the RNA was reverse transcribed using random hexamers. Each CDR3 protein is one row after TCRdb ran MiXCR on the immunoSEQ multiplex PCR reads. The table has 160,000 or so distinct CDR3 sequences, approximately 94% seen once; the top ten hold over 0.095%. As to this clonotype: Antigen specificity is unknown.

V was trimmed by 0 bases and J by 7 bases, leaving 12 bases between them. The CDR3 loop spans 15 amino acids. Germline V gene sequence: CDR1 KGHSH, CDR2 LQKENI. This TCR was sampled from a human donor with Susac syndrome. The chain uses TRBV18 and TRBJ1-4; D call uncertain. Material: CD4+ T cells from PBMCs. In DNA, the CDR3 is TGTGCCAGCTCACCACCCGCGGGGAGAGGTGAAAAACTGTTTTTT. Its protein product is CASSPPAGRGEKLFF.